This TCR beta chain was sequenced for a study of OX40 agonist ivuxolimab in advanced cancers. Across the study: The study enrolled dose-escalation patients with hepatocellular carcinoma, melanoma, renal cell or head and neck cancer. Study-wide results and caveats: Partial responders dosed at 0.1-3.0 mg/kg displayed clonal expansion ranking among the lowest. At 0.1 to 3.0 mg/kg, clonal expansion of CD4+ and CD8+ blood T cells had occurred by week 6.

This CDR3 region has 16 residues. CDR1 is LNHNV and CDR2 is YYDKDF in the germline V gene (reference sequence). J lost 6 bases, V lost 0 bases, and 8 bases had no gene match. A remark on this clone: Its antigen is still unknown.

Clones were sequenced by immunoSEQ multiplex PCR, and TCRdb holds only the in-frame ones, with some missing. This table has about 96,000 clones, under 85% appearing once. The sequencing used CD4+ or CD8+ T cells sorted from blood, collected in a trial of the OX40 agonist ivuxolimab. The TCR comes from an adult with an advanced solid tumor such as melanoma, head and neck, liver or kidney cancer. V usage is TRBV15 and J usage is TRBJ1-2; 9 bases map to TRBD1. The CDR3 loop reads CATSRDRDREIHGYTF. DNA of the CDR3: TGTGCCACCAGCAGAGACCGGGACAGGGAAATCCATGGCTACACCTTC.